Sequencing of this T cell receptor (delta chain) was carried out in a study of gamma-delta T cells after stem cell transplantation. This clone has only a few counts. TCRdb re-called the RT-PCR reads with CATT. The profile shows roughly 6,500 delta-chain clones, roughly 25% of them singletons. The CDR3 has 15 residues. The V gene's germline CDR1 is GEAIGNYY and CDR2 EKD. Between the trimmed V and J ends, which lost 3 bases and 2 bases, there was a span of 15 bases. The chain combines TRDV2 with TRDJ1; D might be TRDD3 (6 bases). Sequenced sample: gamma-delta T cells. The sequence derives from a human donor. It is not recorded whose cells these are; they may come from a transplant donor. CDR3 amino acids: CACDPIGGHTDKLIF. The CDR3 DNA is TGTGCCTGTGACCCGATCGGGGGACATACCGATAAACTCATCTTT.